This is a list of T cell receptor beta chains from one sample in a study of shared clonotypes between healthy human individuals. The method was immunoSEQ multiplex PCR; TCRdb's version includes in-frame clones alone and lacks a portion of them. The top ten clones hold about 13% of a sample with approximately 470,000 clones, more than 65% of them seen once. Sequenced: PBMCs. Source of these receptors: a woman aged 40 to 50 in good health. Some clones in this sample may be carry-over from other donors' samples. The CDR3 runs from the conserved cysteine through the conserved F or W. A D gene is named only where the DNA matches it firmly. Size values are once, few and many counts, or a class for expanded clones, and some rows have none.

j_gene,v_gene,abundance,d_gene,CDR3aa,CDR3nt
TRBJ2-2,TRBV7-2,NA,TRBD2,CASSPGSGRAGGELFF,TGTGCCAGCAGCCCAGGTAGCGGGAGGGCCGGCGGGGAGCTGTTTTTT
TRBJ1-4,TRBV28,NA,NA,CASSFDGFNEKLFF,TGTGCCAGCAGTTTTGACGGTTTTAATGAAAAACTGTTTTTT
TRBJ2-7,TRBV19,NA,NA,CATARQGAYEQYF,TGTGCCACCGCGCGGCAGGGAGCCTACGAGCAGTACTTC
TRBJ2-2,TRBV21-1,NA,NA,CASPCGSYRGNTGELFF,TGTGCCAGCCCGTGCGGCTCATACAGGGGGAACACCGGGGAGCTGTTTTTT
TRBJ1-3,TRBV30,NA,NA,CAWAALLGNTIYF,TGTGCCTGGGCGGCATTACTTGGAAACACCATATATTTT
TRBJ2-7,TRBV11-2,NA,TRBD1,CASSFTGTASYEQYF,TGTGCCAGCAGCTTTACCGGGACAGCCAGCTACGAGCAGTACTTC
TRBJ2-7,TRBV7-9,NA,NA,CASSLVGVYGEQYF,TGTGCCAGCAGCTTAGTTGGGGTTTACGGCGAGCAGTACTTC
TRBJ1-3,TRBV11-2,NA,NA,CASSLGDFLISSGNTIYF,TGTGCCAGCAGCTTAGGGGACTTCCTGATAAGCTCTGGAAACACCATATATTTT
TRBJ1-3,TRBV2,NA,NA,CASSRDTGNTIYF,TGTGCCTCGTCGAGGGACACTGGAAACACCATATATTTT
TRBJ2-7,TRBV4-3,many,NA,CASSQDPGDLSEQYF,TGCGCCAGCAGCCAAGATCCGGGGGACCTAAGCGAGCAGTACTTC
TRBJ2-7,TRBV5-4,few,TRBD1,CASSPGTDSYEQYF,TGTGCCAGCAGCCCCGGGACAGATTCCTACGAGCAGTACTTC
TRBJ2-1,TRBV18,NA,TRBD2,CASSASGRAGEQFF,TGTGCCAGCTCAGCTAGCGGGAGGGCCGGTGAGCAGTTCTTC
TRBJ2-3,TRBV7-9,NA,TRBD2,CASSVLAGTDTQYF,TGTGCCAGCAGCGTCCTAGCGGGAACTGATACGCAGTATTTT
TRBJ2-7,TRBV11-2,NA,NA,CASSLGGGSVSYEQYF,TGTGCCAGCAGCTTAGGGGGAGGTTCAGTATCCTACGAGCAGTACTTC
TRBJ2-5,TRBV30,NA,TRBD2,CAWSVPGLGSETQYF,TGTGCCTGGAGTGTCCCGGGACTAGGGAGCGAGACCCAGTACTTC
TRBJ1-1,TRBV2,NA,TRBD1,CASRRGRLDTEAFF,TGTGCCAGCAGGAGGGGGCGGCTCGACACTGAAGCTTTCTTT
TRBJ1-1,TRBV11-3,NA,NA,CASSLQGNTEAFF,TGTGCCAGCAGCTTACAGGGAAACACTGAGGCTTTCTTT
TRBJ2-5,TRBV5-1,NA,TRBD1,CASSAGTGEVAQETQYF,TGCGCCAGCAGCGCCGGGACAGGGGAAGTGGCCCAAGAGACCCAGTACTTC
TRBJ2-7,TRBV5-6,NA,NA,CASSVSSYEQYF,TGTGCCAGCAGCGTTAGCTCCTACGAGCAGTACTTC
TRBJ1-2,TRBV25-1,NA,NA,CASSEFPGVCYGYTF,TGTGCCAGCAGTGAATTTCCCGGCGTCTGCTATGGCTACACCTTC
TRBJ2-7,TRBV5-1,few,NA,CASRGEYEQYF,TGCGCCAGCAGAGGGGAATACGAGCAGTACTTC
TRBJ2-7,TRBV27,NA,NA,CASSFPGREQYF,TGTGCCAGCAGTTTTCCCGGGCGGGAGCAGTACTTC
TRBJ1-3,TRBV6-1,NA,NA,CASSVVGSGSGNTIYF,TGTGCCAGCAGTGTTGTGGGGTCCGGCTCTGGAAACACCATATATTTT
TRBJ2-7,TRBV29-1,NA,NA,CSVGTLPAYEQYF,TGCAGCGTGGGGACCCTCCCGGCTTACGAGCAGTACTTC
TRBJ2-1,TRBV9,NA,NA,CASSALRNNEQFF,TGTGCCAGCAGCGCCCTCCGTAACAATGAGCAGTTCTTC
TRBJ1-2,TRBV5-8,NA,NA,CASSLIGYTF,TGTGCCAGCAGCTTGATTGGCTACACCTTC
TRBJ2-1,TRBV30,few,NA,CAWSATLGAPNEQFF,TGTGCCTGGAGTGCCACGCTAGGGGCCCCTAATGAGCAGTTCTTC
TRBJ1-4,TRBV6-5,NA,NA,CASRLGLRGEKLFF,TGTGCCAGCAGGCTCGGGTTGAGGGGTGAAAAACTGTTTTTT
TRBJ2-3,TRBV7-2,NA,TRBD2,CASSPGGASGSIDTQYF,TGTGCCAGCAGCCCAGGTGGGGCTAGCGGGAGTATAGATACGCAGTATTTT
TRBJ2-7,TRBV28,NA,NA,CASSPQGTPSEQYF,TGTGCCAGCAGTCCTCAGGGAACCCCCTCCGAGCAGTACTTC
TRBJ2-7,TRBV29-1,NA,NA,CSALANEQYF,TGCAGCGCGCTAGCAAACGAGCAGTACTTC
TRBJ2-3,TRBV27,NA,TRBD2,CASSRTSGSSDTQYF,TGTGCCAGCAGTAGAACTAGCGGGAGTTCAGATACGCAGTATTTT
TRBJ2-1,TRBV2,NA,TRBD2,CASSLLASGYNEQFF,TGTGCCAGCAGTTTGTTGGCTAGCGGATACAATGAGCAGTTCTTC
TRBJ1-4,TRBV6-5,NA,NA,CASSSRRTTNEKLFF,TGTGCCAGCAGTTCCCGACGGACAACTAATGAAAAACTGTTTTTT
TRBJ1-5,TRBV5-4,NA,NA,CASSPDLSNQPQHF,TGTGCCAGCAGCCCAGACCTTAGCAATCAGCCCCAGCATTTT
TRBJ2-1,TRBV15,NA,TRBD2,CATSRDTSGEQFF,TGTGCCACCAGCAGAGATACTAGCGGTGAGCAGTTCTTC
TRBJ2-3,TRBV5-1,once,NA,CASSTQLANTDTQYF,TGCGCCAGCAGCACCCAGCTAGCGAACACAGATACGCAGTATTTT
TRBJ2-7,TRBV11-2,NA,TRBD2,CAPRAVPDREAISYEQYF,TGTGCCCCCCGCGCCGTACCTGACCGGGAGGCGATTTCCTACGAGCAGTACTTC
TRBJ2-1,TRBV5-1,NA,TRBD2,CASSFGAGGPSYNEQFF,TGCGCCAGCAGCTTCGGAGCGGGAGGGCCCTCCTACAATGAGCAGTTCTTC
TRBJ2-7,TRBV18,NA,TRBD1,CASSHGQGTTYEQYF,TGTGCCAGCTCACACGGACAGGGGACCACCTACGAGCAGTACTTC
TRBJ2-1,TRBV5-1,NA,NA,CASSVSDFYNEQFF,TGCGCCAGCAGTGTTTCTGACTTCTACAATGAGCAGTTCTTC
TRBJ1-4,TRBV7-9,NA,TRBD1,CASSYEGARGEKLFF,TGTGCCAGCAGCTATGAGGGGGCGCGGGGTGAAAAACTGTTTTTT
TRBJ2-3,TRBV5-1,NA,TRBD2,CASSKGLATDTQYF,TGCGCCAGCAGCAAAGGACTAGCAACAGATACGCAGTATTTT
TRBJ2-3,TRBV4-2,NA,TRBD2,CASSQSLSGTSTDTQYF,TGTGCCAGCAGCCAAAGTCTAAGCGGGACCTCCACAGATACGCAGTATTTT
TRBJ2-1,TRBV7-3,NA,NA,CASSFRLYNEQFF,TGTGCCAGCAGCTTTCGACTGTACAATGAGCAGTTCTTC
TRBJ1-3,TRBV18,NA,NA,CASSPGVRASGNTIYF,TGTGCCAGCTCACCCGGGGTTCGGGCTTCTGGAAACACCATATATTTT
TRBJ1-1,TRBV6-6,NA,NA,CASSPPTGGTEAFF,TGTGCCAGCAGCCCCCCGACGGGGGGCACTGAAGCTTTCTTT
TRBJ2-7,TRBV7-2,NA,TRBD2,CASSPSRTSGIVTYEQYF,TGTGCCAGCAGCCCGAGTCGGACTAGCGGGATAGTGACTTACGAGCAGTACTTC
TRBJ1-2,TRBV5-1,NA,NA,CASSLGMSGNYGYTF,TGCGCCAGCAGCCTTGGCATGTCGGGAAACTATGGCTACACCTTC
TRBJ2-1,TRBV7-2,NA,NA,CASSLAIRGEQFF,TGTGCCAGCAGCTTAGCGATCCGGGGTGAGCAGTTCTTC
TRBJ1-1,TRBV6-5,NA,NA,CASSRSGSAFF,TGTGCCAGCAGTAGGTCGGGGTCGGCTTTCTTT
TRBJ2-3,TRBV10-3,NA,TRBD2,CAISEGAGADTQYF,TGTGCCATCAGTGAGGGAGCGGGAGCGGATACGCAGTATTTT
TRBJ2-2,TRBV5-1,NA,NA,CASSLAQNTGELFF,TGCGCCAGCAGCTTGGCTCAGAACACCGGGGAGCTGTTTTTT
TRBJ1-1,TRBV27,NA,NA,CASGRRDGSETFF,TGTGCCAGCGGAAGACGGGACGGTTCCGAGACTTTCTTT
TRBJ1-1,TRBV6-1,NA,NA,CASIATMGEAFF,TGTGCCAGCATTGCGACAATGGGTGAAGCTTTCTTT
TRBJ1-2,TRBV6-5,NA,NA,CASSGVPANYGYTF,TGTGCCAGCAGTGGGGTCCCGGCTAACTATGGCTACACCTTC
TRBJ1-2,TRBV27,NA,TRBD1,CASSGQGNYYGYTF,TGTGCCAGCAGTGGACAGGGAAATTACTATGGCTACACCTTC